The 18 T cell receptor beta chains given below trace back to one sample, sequenced in a study of cytomegalovirus exposure and HLA in healthy donors (TCRdb year 2017). Libraries were built with the immunoSEQ multiplex PCR assay. The multiplex PCR relied on a mix of 60 forward primers for TCR Vbeta segments and 13 reverse primers for TCR Jbeta segments. TCRdb holds this immuneACCESS table with in-frame rearrangements only. Some clones are missing; in checked studies, unresolved V genes explain under half, and the rest has no known cause. This sample lists over 100,000 clones; roughly 68% were detected once. Approximately 8.6% of the sample lies in the top ten. Input material: PBMCs. Every receptor here comes from a man aged 30-40 years in good health and CMV-seropositive.

V is TRBV6-5 and J is TRBJ2-7, with TRBD1 matching 7 bases. V was clipped by 4 bases and J by 0 bases; unmatched bases: 3. Germline assignment: CDR1 MNHEY and CDR2 SVGAGI. CDR3 length: 14 amino acids. The CDR3 is CASSSTGSSYEQYV. The DNA for the CDR3 is TGTGCCAGCAGTTCGACAGGGAGCTCCTACGAGCAGTACGTC.

A single count supports this clone. The chain joins TRBV6-1 to TRBJ1-2; possibly TRBD1 for D (6 bases). The CDR3 extends over 13 amino acids. Per germline, CDR1 MNHNS and CDR2 SASEGT. V was pared by 6 bases and J by 1 base, with 9 bases between. Here the CDR3 DNA reads TGTGCCAGCAGAACAGGGTATAACTATGGCTACACCTTC. Its translation: CASRTGYNYGYTF.

On this clone itself: Within the sample, other DNA sequences also encode this same CDR3. The genes are TRBV7-3 and TRBJ2-7; D not certain. Germline lookup yields CDR1 SGHTA and CDR2 FQGTGA. This CDR3 region has 22 residues. V was pared by 5 bases and J by 3 bases, with 38 bases between. In nucleotides, the CDR3 is TGTGCCAGCAGCCCAAAGCCTAGACCTCCCTTCGCTCTGCAAACCGAATTCTACGAGCAGTACTTC. Residues: CASSPKPRPPFALQTEFYEQYF. Variable domain in full (rest from reference TRBV7-3 and TRBJ2-7): GAGVSQTPSNKVTEKGKYVELRCDPISGHTALYWYRQSLGQGPEFLIYFQGTGAADDSGLPNDRFFAVRPEGSVSTLKIQRTERGDSAVYLCASSPKPRPPFALQTEFYEQYFGPGTRLTVT.

The chain carries TRBV28 and TRBJ1-5; TRBD1 might be the D (5 bases). Between the trimmed V and J ends, which lost 7 bases and 2 bases, there was a span of 18 bases. CDR1 is MDHEN, CDR2 SYDVKM, per germline. The CDR3 contains 16 residues. The CDR3 DNA sequence: TGTGCCAGCACATTAAGCGGGGGTTTTGGCAATCAGCCCCAGCATTTT. Protein sequence: CASTLSGGFGNQPQHF.

This chain links TRBV11-2 with TRBJ2-5; D is possibly TRBD2 (5 bases). Germline V gives CDR1 SGHAT, CDR2 FQNNGV. This CDR3 has 14 amino acids. V was clipped by 0 bases and J by 10 bases, with 15 bases between them. Here the CDR3 reads CASSLEPSPRGQYF. In DNA form, the CDR3 reads TGTGCCAGCAGCTTAGAACCTAGCCCCCGAGGCCAGTACTTC.

The chain employs TRBV30 and TRBJ1-5; no clear D gene. V was trimmed by 5 bases and J by 11 bases, leaving 16 bases between them. This CDR3 is 12 amino acids long. The germline gives CDR1 GTSNPN, CDR2 SVGIG (reference sequence). The CDR3, as DNA: TGTGCCTGGTCGGAGGGCGGGGTAGCCCAGCATTTT. This sequence encodes CAWSEGGVAQHF.

The CDR3 bases are TGTGCCAGCAGTTGGACAGGGGGGATCTCAACTAATGAAAAACTGTTTTTT. Its protein product is CASSWTGGISTNEKLFF. This chain links TRBV27 with TRBJ1-4; 10 nucleotides line up with TRBD1. The CDR3 is made up of 17 amino acids. CDR1 is MNHEY, CDR2 SMNVEV, per germline (reference sequence). V lost 4 bases and J lost 0; bases outside the gene matches: 5.

The rearrangement joins TRBV18 to TRBJ2-7; D perhaps matches TRBD2 (10 bases). Trimming stripped 3 bases from V and 5 bases from J, with 35 bases between. The CDR3 totals 21 residues. Looked up from germline, CDR1 is KGHSH and CDR2 is LQKENI. The CDR3 nucleotides read TGTGCCAGCTCACCGGGACAGGGAGGGAAGCGGGAGGGCCAGGTTAGGGACGAGCAGTACGTC. It yields the protein CASSPGQGGKREGQVRDEQYV.

The CDR3 here is CASSLARGNSPLHF. The CDR3 DNA is TGTGCCAGCAGTTTAGCCAGGGGGAATTCACCCCTCCACTTT. This chain links TRBV27 with TRBJ1-6; 7 nucleotides align to TRBD1. Germline assignment: CDR1 MNHEY and CDR2 SMNVEV (reference sequence). The CDR3 consists of 14 residues. J lost 7 bases, V lost 2 bases, and 2 bases had no gene match.

The CDR3 nucleotides are TGTGCCAGCAGCTTCCGGGACTCCCTGACCGGGGAGCTGTTTTTT. Amino acids: CASSFRDSLTGELFF. V is TRBV14 and J is TRBJ2-2; D possibly corresponds to TRBD2 (6 bases). Germline V gives CDR1 SGHDN, CDR2 FVKESK. The V and J ends lost 5 bases and 5 bases respectively, with 15 bases between them. This CDR3 comprises 15 residues.

This clone was detected only a few times. The chain links TRBV19 to TRBJ1-2; no definite D call. The length of the CDR3 is 13 residues. V lost 2 bases and J 3 bases, leaving 7 bases between the germline ends. From germline, CDR1 is LNHDA and CDR2 SQIVND (reference sequence). CDR3 coding DNA: TGTGCCAGTAGTATACCCGGGTACTATGGCTACACCTTC. As protein: CASSIPGYYGYTF.

The CDR3 sequence: CAISAGEQYF. In DNA, the CDR3 is TGTGCCATCTCCGCGGGCGAGCAGTACTTC. The chain employs TRBV28 and TRBJ2-7; a weak D match, TRBD2 (5 bases). V was pared by 10 bases and J by 6 bases, with 10 bases between. This CDR3 comprises 10 residues. Per the germline V gene, CDR1 is MDHEN and CDR2 is SYDVKM.

The gene calls are TRBV27 and TRBJ1-1; 10 nucleotides agree with TRBD1. With 4 bases clipped from V and 0 bases from J, the junction kept 11 bases outside the gene matches. CDR1 is MNHEY and CDR2 is SMNVEV in the germline V gene (reference sequence). The CDR3 covers 18 residues. CDR3 sequence reads: CASSSLNDRGPMNTEAFF. The CDR3 DNA is TGTGCCAGCAGTTCCCTCAACGACAGGGGGCCCATGAACACTGAAGCTTTCTTT.

V gene TRBV29-1 combines with J gene TRBJ2-7, with 7 bases matching TRBD1. Germline trimming cut 5 bases from V and 11 bases from J; bases unmatched to any gene: 15. The CDR3 sequence is 13 residues long. Per the germline V gene, CDR1 is SQVTM and CDR2 is ANQGSEA. The CDR3, as DNA: TGCAGCGTTTTGCCACTTGGACAGGTGGAAGAGTACTTC. Protein sequence: CSVLPLGQVEEYF.

The J gene is TRBJ2-7, the V gene TRBV5-1; 11 positions agree with TRBD1. The J segment lost 2 bases and the V segment lost 5 bases, leaving 3 bases of the junction unmatched. Germline V gene data show CDR1 as SGHRS and CDR2 as YFSETQ. The CDR3 sequence is 14 residues long. The chain's CDR3 is CASRKGQGAYEQYV. CDR3 DNA: TGCGCCAGCAGAAAGGGACAGGGGGCCTACGAGCAGTACGTC.

The rearrangement links TRBV7-2 to TRBJ1-5, with TRBD1 as a possible D gene (5 bases). The CDR3 is 14 residues long. Trimming took off 7 bases at V and 3 bases at J, with 13 bases between the two ends. From germline, CDR1 is SGHTA and CDR2 FQGNSA. CDR3 nucleotide sequence: TGTGCCAGCACCTACAGGATCCCCAATCAGCCCCAGCATTTT. Translation: CASTYRIPNQPQHF.

The chain is built from TRBV7-2 and TRBJ2-7, with TRBD2 identical over 7 bases. The V and J ends lost 6 bases and 0 bases, in that order; junction bases with no gene match: 17. The CDR3 is made up of 18 amino acids. Germline loops: CDR1 SGHTA, CDR2 FQGNSA. The CDR3 region is CASSSLGGRGGYSYEQYF. As DNA, the CDR3 is TGTGCCAGCAGTTCTTTGGGGGGTAGGGGAGGGTACTCCTACGAGCAGTACTTC.

This chain joins TRBV7-9 and TRBJ2-7, with TRBD1 matching over 10 bases. Germline V lookup: CDR1 SEHNR, CDR2 FQNEAQ (reference sequence). CDR3 length equals 15 residues. V dropped 3 bases and J dropped 6; count of bases not matched to a gene: 8. The CDR3 DNA is TGTGCCAGCAGCTTGTCAGGGGGACAGGGGAGCGAGCAGTACGTC. The encoded protein is CASSLSGGQGSEQYV.